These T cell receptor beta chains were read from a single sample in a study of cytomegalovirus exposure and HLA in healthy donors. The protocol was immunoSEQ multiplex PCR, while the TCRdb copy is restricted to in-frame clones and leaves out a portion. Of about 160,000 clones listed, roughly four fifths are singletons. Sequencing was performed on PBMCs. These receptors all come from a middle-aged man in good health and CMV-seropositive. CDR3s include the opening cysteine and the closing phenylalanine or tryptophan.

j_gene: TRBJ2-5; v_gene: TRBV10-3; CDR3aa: CAISEGTGQYF
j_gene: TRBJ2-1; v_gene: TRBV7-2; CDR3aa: CASSYLLGRGANEQFF
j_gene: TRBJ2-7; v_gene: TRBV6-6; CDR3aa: CASSQQLNTYEQYF
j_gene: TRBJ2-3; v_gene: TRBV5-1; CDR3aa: CASSTRTHTDTQYF
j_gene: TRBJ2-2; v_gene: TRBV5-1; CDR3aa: CASSPSGITGELFF
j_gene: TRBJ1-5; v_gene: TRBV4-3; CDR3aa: CASSQDWGGDVSQHF
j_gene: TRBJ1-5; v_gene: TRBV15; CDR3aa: CATSRVQHVYSNQPQHF
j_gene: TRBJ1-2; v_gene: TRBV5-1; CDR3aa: CASSSPAHYGYTF
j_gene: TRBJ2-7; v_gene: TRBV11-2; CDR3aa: CASSLEGAASYEQYF
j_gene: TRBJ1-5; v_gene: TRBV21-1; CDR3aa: CASSKDTPFTGGVQPQHF
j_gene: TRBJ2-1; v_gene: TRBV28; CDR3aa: CASRSRGAGFYNEQFF
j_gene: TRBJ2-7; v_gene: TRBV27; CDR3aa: CASSSGLLPSYEQYF
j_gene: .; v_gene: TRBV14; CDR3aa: CASSQRQGGGEQYF
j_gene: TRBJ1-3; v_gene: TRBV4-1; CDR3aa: CASSQGDGDSSGNTIYF
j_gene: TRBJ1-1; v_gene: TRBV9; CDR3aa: CASSVDSLNTEAFF
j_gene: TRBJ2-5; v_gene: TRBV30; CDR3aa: CAWMTAGGWETQYF
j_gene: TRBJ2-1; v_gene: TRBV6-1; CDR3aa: CATHSWTSGVNEQFF
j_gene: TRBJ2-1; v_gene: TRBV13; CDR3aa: CASSLIVDRANEQFF
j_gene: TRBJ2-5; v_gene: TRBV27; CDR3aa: CASSWTSRWGETQYF
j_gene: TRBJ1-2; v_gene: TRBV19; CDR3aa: CASSMYRAAGYTF
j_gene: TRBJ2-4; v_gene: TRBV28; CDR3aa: CASSLTSRGKNIQYF
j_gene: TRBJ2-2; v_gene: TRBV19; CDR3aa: CASQGGWELFF
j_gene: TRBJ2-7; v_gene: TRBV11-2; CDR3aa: CASSHASYEQYF